This T cell receptor beta chain stems from a study of T cell changes during pregnancy in multiple sclerosis. Libraries were prepared by immunoSEQ multiplex PCR; TCRdb keeps only in-frame clonotypes and omits some of them. The repertoire holds 45,000 to 60,000 clones, with 85% to 95% as singletons. The length of the CDR3 is 16 residues. Germline CDR1 and CDR2: SGHRS and YFSETQ. V was pared by 3 bases and J by 2 bases, with 3 bases of the junction left unmatched. This material consisted of CD4+ T cells from peripheral blood mononuclear cells, taken before pregnancy. The V and J genes are TRBV5-1 and TRBJ2-3, with 13 positions matching TRBD2. The receptor's source is a female donor with multiple sclerosis, enrolled in a pregnancy study. The CDR3 coding sequence is TGCGCCAGCAGCTCCGGACTAGCGGGAGCCACAGATACGCAGTATTTT. It codes for CASSSGLAGATDTQYF.